The 32 T cell receptor beta chains below come from one sample, sequenced in a study of blood T cell repertoires in COVID-19 (dated by TCRdb to about 2020). The library came from the immunoSEQ multiplex PCR assay. TCRdb re-hosts the immuneACCESS table, in-frame sequences only. Its copies lack some clones; in the studies checked, an unresolved V gene accounts for under half of them, and the cause for the rest is not known. Present in this sample are over 250,000 clones, roughly four fifths of which were seen just once. The ten largest clones add up to about 5% of the sample. Sequenced: PBMCs or T cells enriched from blood (not recorded which). These receptors were collected from a man between 35 and 55 years old who had been exposed to COVID-19.

The chain couples TRBV30 to TRBJ1-6, with D tentatively TRBD1 (6 bases). Trimming pared 0 bases from V and 11 bases from J, leaving 14 bases between. Germline V gives CDR1 GTSNPN, CDR2 SVGIG (reference sequence). This CDR3 region has 14 residues. CDR3 in amino acids: CAWSVRRGDPPLHF. CDR3 in DNA: TGTGCCTGGAGTGTACGCAGGGGAGATCCACCCCTCCACTTT.

This chain joins TRBV14 and TRBJ1-3; 8 bases agree with TRBD1. J lost 5 bases, V lost 1 base, and 10 bases had no gene match. CDR3 length equals 17 residues. Per the germline V gene, CDR1 is SGHDN and CDR2 is FVKESK. The CDR3 DNA reads TGTGCCAGCAGCCAAGCGCACGGACAGGGCCCCCGAAACACCATATATTTT. It yields the protein CASSQAHGQGPRNTIYF.

This clone appeared a few times. The gene calls are TRBV11-2 and TRBJ1-1; D call uncertain. V lost 5 bases to trimming and J lost 0 bases, with 16 bases between them. The CDR3 spans 16 residues. Looked up from germline, CDR1 is SGHAT and CDR2 is FQNNGV. The CDR3 loop reads CASSPYRGGMNTEAFF. Written as DNA, the CDR3 is TGTGCCAGCAGCCCCTACCGGGGAGGCATGAACACTGAAGCTTTCTTT.

This clone is a singleton in its sample. The chain couples TRBV7-9 to TRBJ2-5, with 7 bases lining up with TRBD1. The V gene's germline CDR1 is SEHNR and CDR2 FQNEAQ (reference sequence). The CDR3 runs 15 residues. The J segment lost 7 bases and the V segment lost 1 base, leaving 9 bases of the junction unmatched. The CDR3 here is CASSLVQTGMGTQYF. CDR3 in DNA: TGTGCCAGCAGCTTAGTACAGACAGGGATGGGGACCCAGTACTTC.

The table lists this clone with a few counts. The rearrangement joins TRBV7-8 to TRBJ2-2; 10 positions match TRBD2. The CDR3 runs to 17 residues. V was pared by 5 bases and J by 4 bases, with 10 bases of the junction left unmatched. CDR1 is SGHVS, CDR2 FQNEAQ, per germline. Here the CDR3 DNA reads TGTGCCAGCAGCACAAACCAACTAGCGGGACTCACCGGGGAGCTGTTTTTT. Its protein is CASSTNQLAGLTGELFF.

The CDR3 loop is CATGTTNEQFF. CDR3 sequence (DNA): TGTGCCACCGGGACTACCAATGAGCAGTTCTTC. This chain joins TRBV24-1 and TRBJ2-1, with TRBD2 identical over 7 bases. Germline V lookup: CDR1 KGHDR, CDR2 SFDVKD. V was clipped by 9 bases and J by 6 bases; unmatched bases: 1. This CDR3 is built from 11 residues.

V gene TRBV6-1 combines with J gene TRBJ1-1; possibly TRBD1 for D (6 bases). The V end lost 4 bases, the J end lost 0 bases, and 18 bases lay between the germline ends. The CDR3 has 17 residues. CDR1 is MNHNS, CDR2 SASEGT, per germline. The CDR3 DNA reads as TGTGCCAGCAGTGGCGTGAATAGGGGGAACATGAACACTGAAGCTTTCTTT. As protein: CASSGVNRGNMNTEAFF.

This chain links TRBV9 with TRBJ2-1; D remains unclear. V was pared by 3 bases and J by 8 bases, with 9 bases between. Germline V CDR1 and CDR2: SGDLS, YYNGEE. The CDR3 has 12 amino acids. The CDR3, as DNA: TGTGCCAGCAGCGCCGGAGTAGATGAGCAGTTCTTC. Translating gives CASSAGVDEQFF.

This clone was counted once. The V and J genes are TRBV19 and TRBJ1-2; D unresolved. The CDR3 has 14 residues. Trimming removed 6 bases from V and 3 bases from J, with 14 bases in between. CDR1 is LNHDA, CDR2 SQIVND, per germline (reference sequence). CDR3 sequence (DNA): TGTGCCAGTAGATTGAGAGGTTTTGACTATGGCTACACCTTC. This translates into CASRLRGFDYGYTF.

The V and J genes are TRBV18 and TRBJ2-2; a possible D gene is TRBD2 (5 bases). CDR1 is KGHSH and CDR2 is LQKENI in the germline V gene. The length of the CDR3 is 16 residues. V shed 6 bases and J shed 5 bases, with 19 bases lying between them. The CDR3 spells CASSLSLGSSTGELFF. The CDR3 DNA follows: TGTGCCAGCTCCCTAAGCCTAGGGAGTTCTACCGGGGAGCTGTTTTTT.

This sequence joins TRBV5-1 and TRBJ1-5, with D perhaps TRBD1 (5 bases). The CDR3 sequence is 15 residues long. Per germline, CDR1 SGHRS and CDR2 YFSETQ. The V end lost 4 bases, the J end lost 6 bases, and 17 bases lay between the germline ends. The CDR3 is CASSPTGGVGQPQHF. The CDR3 region has the DNA TGCGCCAGCAGCCCAACTGGGGGGGTAGGTCAGCCCCAGCATTTT.

The V call is TRBV2, the J call TRBJ1-1; possibly TRBD1 for D (6 bases). Germline assignment: CDR1 SNHLY and CDR2 FYNNEI. The ends were cut back, 8 bases at V and 1 base at J, with 14 bases in the middle. CDR3 length: 14 amino acids. Here the CDR3 reads CASSQGRRNTEAFF. CDR3 nucleotides: TGTGCCAGCTCCCAGGGGCGGCGGAACACTGAAGCTTTCTTT.

V is TRBV2 and J is TRBJ2-5; 9 bases are a match to TRBD1. Trimming took 5 bases from V and 1 from J; bases not matched to a gene: 2. The CDR3 is 14 amino acids. Germline V gene sequence: CDR1 SNHLY, CDR2 FYNNEI. The CDR3 reads CASSLDRGQETQYF. DNA of the CDR3: TGTGCCAGCAGTTTGGACAGGGGCCAAGAGACCCAGTACTTC.

The chain has TRBV10-3 and TRBJ1-1; 9 bases line up with TRBD1. The V and J ends lost 6 bases and 1 base, in that order; junction bases with no gene match: 0. Germline CDR1 reads ENHRY; CDR2 reads SYGVKD. The CDR3 is 13 residues long. CDR3 DNA sequence: TGTGCCATCAGGGGACAGGGGAACACTGAAGCTTTCTTT. This gives the protein CAIRGQGNTEAFF.

V and J are TRBV7-9 and TRBJ2-3; TRBD2 matches at 15 bases. Germline V gene lookup returns CDR1 SEHNR and CDR2 FQNEAQ (reference sequence). V was pared by 7 bases and J by 5 bases, with 16 bases of the junction left unmatched. The CDR3 spans 19 residues. Here the CDR3 DNA reads TGTGCCAGCATGAAGCCCGGACTAGCGGGAGGGCCTTGGAAAGATACGCAGTATTTT. This translates into CASMKPGLAGGPWKDTQYF.

The V and J genes are TRBV30 and TRBJ1-2; D is unresolved. V gave up 3 bases and J gave up 5 bases, with 10 bases separating them. The germline V gene encodes CDR1 GTSNPN and CDR2 SVGIG (reference sequence). There are 12 residues in the CDR3. The CDR3 nucleotides are TGTGCCTGGAGCGCTAATCGGTATGGCTACACCTTC. This sequence encodes CAWSANRYGYTF.

The gene calls are TRBV10-1 and TRBJ2-7; the D gene is possibly TRBD1 (5 bases). Germline values: CDR1 WNHNN, CDR2 SYGVQD (reference sequence). V was cut by 8 bases and J by 5 bases, with 19 bases left in between. The CDR3 consists of 14 residues. The CDR3 sequence: CASPRAPDVHEQYF. The CDR3 nucleotides are TGCGCCAGCCCCAGGGCTCCTGACGTCCACGAGCAGTACTTC.

V and J are TRBV7-8 and TRBJ2-2; D gene ambiguous. V lost 1 base to trimming and J lost 6 bases, with 15 bases between them. The CDR3 totals 16 residues. Germline lookup yields CDR1 SGHVS and CDR2 FQNEAQ. The chain's CDR3 is CASSLDPHGVAGELFF. The CDR3 nucleotides are TGTGCCAGCAGCTTAGACCCCCATGGAGTGGCCGGGGAGCTGTTTTTT.

This chain joins TRBV12-3 or TRBV12-4 and TRBJ1-5, with D uncertain. CDR3 length: 12 residues. Trimming pared 2 bases from V and 9 bases from J, leaving 8 bases between. In DNA form, the CDR3 reads TGTGCCAGCAGTTTACAGCGCGGGCCCCAGCATTTT. Encoded protein: CASSLQRGPQHF.

The chain couples TRBV10-3 to TRBJ1-3, with D unclear. This CDR3 has 14 amino acids. The ends were cut back, 4 bases at V and 0 bases at J, with 7 bases in the middle. Per germline, CDR1 ENHRY and CDR2 SYGVKD. CDR3: CAISVSDSGNTIYF. The CDR3 nucleotides are TGTGCCATCAGTGTCAGCGACTCTGGAAACACCATATATTTT.

This rearrangement joins TRBV4-1 to TRBJ1-5; 8 bases map to TRBD1. J lost 4 bases, V lost 4 bases, and 6 bases had no gene match. The CDR3 contains 15 residues. Germline V gene sequence: CDR1 MGHRA, CDR2 YSYEKL. For the CDR3, the DNA is TGCGCCAGCAGCCCACGACAGGGGACTAATCAGCCCCAGCATTTT. This encodes CASSPRQGTNQPQHF.

This chain joins TRBV7-3 and TRBJ2-1; 7 bases map to TRBD2. Germline V CDR1 and CDR2: SGHTA, FQGTGA. The CDR3 contains 13 residues. Germline trimming cut 5 bases from V and 9 bases from J; bases unmatched to any gene: 7. This chain's CDR3 is CASSSFREGEQFF. CDR3 DNA sequence: TGTGCCAGCAGCAGCTTCAGGGAGGGTGAGCAGTTCTTC. Filled out from reference TRBV7-3 and TRBJ2-1, the complete variable domain reads GAGVSQTPSNKVTEKGKYVELRCDPISGHTALYWYRQSLGQGPEFLIYFQGTGAADDSGLPNDRFFAVRPEGSVSTLKIQRTERGDSAVYLCASSSFREGEQFFGPGTRLTVL.

This clone has only a few counts. The gene calls are TRBV10-1 and TRBJ2-1; D remains unclear. There are 16 residues in the CDR3. Germline lookup yields CDR1 WNHNN and CDR2 SYGVQD (reference sequence). Trimming cost V 6 bases and J 0 bases, with 15 bases left between them. CDR3 protein: CASSLAYSSSYNEQFF. In DNA form, the CDR3 reads TGCGCCAGCAGCCTCGCGTACTCGAGCTCCTACAATGAGCAGTTCTTC.

This chain joins TRBV12-5 and TRBJ2-2; perhaps TRBD2 as D (6 bases). This CDR3 comprises 14 residues. Germline V gives CDR1 LGHNT, CDR2 FRNRAP. V was cut by 3 bases and J by 7 bases, with 12 bases left in between. CDR3 coding DNA: TGTGCTAGTGGTTTTGGGGAGGTTGGCGGGGAGCTGTTTTTT. Amino acids: CASGFGEVGGELFF.

The CDR3 region has the DNA TGTGCCAGCAGTGAATTTAGGGCAGGGGGCACAGATACGCAGTATTTT. Translated, it gives CASSEFRAGGTDTQYF. This sequence joins TRBV2 and TRBJ2-3; possible D gene TRBD1, 6 bases. V was shortened by 2 bases and J by 1 base, with 13 bases between the two germline ends. The CDR3 contains 16 residues. CDR1 is SNHLY, CDR2 FYNNEI, per germline.

This chain links TRBV21-1 with TRBJ2-2; the table's D call TRBD2 went unverified against the DNA. TRBV21-1 corresponds to a pseudogene. The CDR3 has 17 residues. The CDR3 region is CASSKARASGKIGELFF. CDR3 coding DNA: TGTGCCAGCAGCAAAGCGCGGGCTAGCGGGAAGATCGGGGAGCTGTTTTTT.

V gene TRBV24-1 combines with J gene TRBJ1-5, with 7 bases that match TRBD1. Germline loops: CDR1 KGHDR, CDR2 SFDVKD. Trimming removed 4 bases from V and 6 bases from J; junction bases left unmatched: 2. CDR3 length: 13 residues. The CDR3 loop is CATSDDRAQPQHF. CDR3 coding DNA: TGTGCCACCAGTGACGACAGGGCTCAGCCCCAGCATTTT.

The V gene is TRBV7-3, the J gene TRBJ2-5; possibly TRBD1 for D (6 bases). V was cut by 4 bases and J by 5 bases, with 14 bases left in between. Germline CDR1 reads SGHTA; CDR2 reads FQGTGA. The CDR3 sequence is 14 residues long. CDR3 amino acids: CASSSGQSVETQYF. CDR3 nucleotide sequence: TGTGCCAGCAGCTCCGGACAGAGTGTTGAGACCCAGTACTTC.

The chain couples TRBV15 to TRBJ2-7; D not certain. The length of the CDR3 is 12 residues. V shed 0 bases and J shed 3 bases, with 3 bases lying between them. Germline-derived CDR1 and CDR2 are LNHNV and YYDKDF (reference sequence). CDR3 region: CATSRDLYEQYF. The CDR3 DNA sequence: TGTGCCACCAGCAGAGATCTCTACGAGCAGTACTTC.

This rearrangement joins TRBV5-1 to TRBJ2-7; 7 bases agree with TRBD1. The CDR3 runs to 15 residues. Germline loops: CDR1 SGHRS, CDR2 YFSETQ. The V segment lost 4 bases and the J segment 2 bases; nucleotides outside the gene matches: 9. CDR3 residues: CASSISTGLTYEQYF. Here the CDR3 DNA reads TGCGCCAGCAGCATTTCGACAGGGTTGACCTACGAGCAGTACTTC. The full variable domain, in which reference TRBV5-1 and TRBJ2-7 provide the parts outside the CDR3, is KAGVTQTPRYLIKTRGQQVTLSCSPISGHRSVSWYQQTPGQGLQFLFEYFSETQRNKGNFPGRFSGRQFSNSRSEMNVSTLELGDSALYLCASSISTGLTYEQYFGPGTRLTVT.

This clone was recorded a few times. This sequence joins TRBV29-1 and TRBJ1-1, with TRBD1 matching over 10 bases. The junction had 3 bases not matched to a gene; V was cut back by 4 bases and J by 1 base. This CDR3 contains 14 residues. CDR1 and CDR2 (germline): SQVTM, ANQGSEA. The CDR3 region is CSVGGQGGNTEAFF. CDR3 bases: TGCAGCGTTGGCGGACAGGGGGGGAACACTGAAGCTTTCTTT. The full variable domain, with the rest looked up from reference TRBV29-1 and TRBJ1-1, is SAVISQKPSRDICQRGTSLTIQCQVDSQVTMMFWYRQQPGQSLTLIATANQGSEATYESGFVIDKFPISRPNLTFSTLTVSNMSPEDSSIYLCSVGGQGGNTEAFFGQGTRLTVV.

The gene calls are TRBV14 and TRBJ2-5, with D possibly being TRBD1 (5 bases). Between the trimmed V and J ends, which lost 4 bases and 7 bases, there was a span of 13 bases. Per germline, CDR1 SGHDN and CDR2 FVKESK. CDR3 size: 13 residues. CDR3 sequence: CASSPVQVGTQYF. For the CDR3, the DNA is TGTGCCAGCAGCCCCGTACAGGTGGGGACCCAGTACTTC.